Following are 30 T cell receptor beta chains from one sample sequenced in a study of blood T cell repertoires in COVID-19. Generated by immunoSEQ multiplex PCR, the TCRdb table keeps only in-frame clones and is missing some. The data contain approximately 91,000 clones, about 85% of them singletons. The sequenced sample consisted of peripheral blood. Source of these receptors: a man aged 70-80 years with acute or convalescent COVID-19.

This chain joins TRBV27 and TRBJ1-6, with TRBD1 as a possible D gene (6 bases). The germline V gene has CDR1 MNHEY and CDR2 SMNVEV (reference sequence). There are 16 residues in the CDR3. The ends were cut back, 6 bases at V and 0 bases at J, with 12 bases in the middle. The DNA for the CDR3 is TGTGCCAGCAGCCCTTCCAGGGGCTCCTATAATTCACCCCTCCACTTT. Amino acids: CASSPSRGSYNSPLHF.

V and J are TRBV5-1 and TRBJ1-1; a weak D match, TRBD1 (5 bases). The ends were cut back, 0 bases at V and 1 base at J, with 16 bases in the middle. Per the germline V gene, CDR1 is SGHRS and CDR2 is YFSETQ. This CDR3 spans 17 amino acids. CDR3 sequence: CASSLGLLGVANTEAFF. In DNA, the CDR3 is TGCGCCAGCAGCTTGGGACTTCTAGGGGTCGCGAACACTGAAGCTTTCTTT.

V usage is TRBV28 and J usage is TRBJ2-2; 9 bases fit TRBD2. Trimming took 1 base from V and 4 from J; bases not matched to a gene: 4. This CDR3 region has 16 residues. Germline V gene data show CDR1 as MDHEN and CDR2 as SYDVKM. The CDR3 DNA follows: TGTGCCAGCAGTTTATACCTAGCGGGGATCACCGGGGAGCTGTTTTTT. Translated, it gives CASSLYLAGITGELFF.

This clone has a single count. The chain is built from TRBV7-9 and TRBJ2-3, with 10 nucleotides matching TRBD1. With 3 bases clipped from V and 4 bases from J, the junction kept 4 bases outside the gene matches. CDR1 SEHNR and CDR2 FQNEAQ come from the germline V gene (reference sequence). The CDR3 spans 15 residues. Here the CDR3 DNA reads TGTGCCAGCAGCTTGGGACAGGGGTTCGCAGATACGCAGTATTTT. It yields the protein CASSLGQGFADTQYF.

In DNA, the CDR3 is TGTGCCATCAGCGCCGGGACAGGGGGCGCTGGGGCCAACGTCCTGACTTTC. The encoded protein is CAISAGTGGAGANVLTF. The chain is built from TRBV10-3 and TRBJ2-6, with 12 bases matching TRBD1. Trimming cost V 6 bases and J 2 bases; bases outside gene matches: 5. Germline CDR1 ENHRY, CDR2 SYGVKD. The CDR3 sequence is 17 residues long.

The chain recombines TRBV6-5 with TRBJ2-1; D gene uncertain. V gave up 5 bases and J gave up 0 bases, with 11 bases separating them. This CDR3 has 15 amino acids. Per germline, CDR1 MNHEY and CDR2 SVGAGI. CDR3 bases: TGTGCCAGCAGTCTAGACTCCTTCTCCTACAATGAGCAGTTCTTC. Residues: CASSLDSFSYNEQFF.

The rearrangement links TRBV15 to TRBJ1-1; D gene unclear. Trimming stripped 0 bases from V and 4 bases from J, with 12 bases between. This CDR3 contains 15 residues. The germline gives CDR1 LNHNV, CDR2 YYDKDF (reference sequence). The DNA of the CDR3 is TGTGCCACCAGCAGAGATAGAGGAGGGAGCACTGAAGCTTTCTTT. It specifies CATSRDRGGSTEAFF.

Points on this clone: Other DNA sequences from this sample encode an identical CDR3 as well. CDR3 DNA: TGTGCCAGCAGTGAACAGGGGGGGAACACTGAAGCTTTCTTT. This encodes CASSEQGGNTEAFF. V is TRBV2 and J is TRBJ1-1; 7 bases fit TRBD1. The junction had 1 base not matched to a gene; V was cut back by 2 bases and J by 1 base. This CDR3 spans 14 amino acids. The germline V gene encodes CDR1 SNHLY and CDR2 FYNNEI.

The V gene is TRBV4-1, the J gene TRBJ2-5; TRBD2 matches at 7 bases. The trim removed 1 base at V and 9 bases at J, leaving 11 bases unmatched. CDR1 MGHRA and CDR2 YSYEKL come from the germline V gene. There are 15 residues in the CDR3. The CDR3 reads CASSQGEGLPDSQYF. The CDR3 region has the DNA TGCGCCAGCAGCCAAGGGGAGGGGCTGCCAGATTCCCAGTACTTC.

This clone was recorded only once. This chain joins TRBV3-1 (or the pseudogene TRBV3-2) and TRBJ1-3; TRBD1 matches 8 bases. Trimming cost V 1 base and J 0 bases; bases outside gene matches: 5. Germline CDR1 reads LGHDT; CDR2 reads YNNKEL (reference sequence). The CDR3 is 17 amino acids. CDR3 amino acids: CASSQGQGLSSGNTIYF. Written as DNA, the CDR3 is TGTGCCAGCAGCCAAGGACAGGGGTTATCCTCTGGAAACACCATATATTTT.

The rearrangement uses TRBV6-5 and TRBJ1-5; D gene ambiguous. The V gene lost 10 bases and the J gene lost 5 bases, with 15 bases spanning the gap. Per the germline V gene, CDR1 is MNHEY and CDR2 is SVGAGI. The length of the CDR3 is 13 residues. The CDR3 protein is CATNLSGDQPQHF. CDR3 coding DNA: TGTGCCACGAACCTCTCTGGAGATCAGCCCCAGCATTTT.

The V gene is TRBV11-2, the J gene TRBJ1-6, with TRBD1 matching 8 bases. The junction had 10 bases not matched to a gene; V was cut back by 1 base and J by 11 bases. The CDR3 loop spans 16 amino acids. The germline gives CDR1 SGHAT, CDR2 FQNNGV. CDR3 residues: CASSLARQGARAPLHF. Here the CDR3 DNA reads TGTGCCAGCAGCTTAGCCCGCCAGGGGGCGCGGGCACCCCTCCACTTT.

This rearrangement joins TRBV10-3 to TRBJ1-1; 8 positions agree with TRBD1. V lost 4 bases and J lost 7; bases outside the gene matches: 14. The CDR3 has 16 residues. CDR1 and CDR2 (germline): ENHRY, SYGVKD. CDR3 nucleotide sequence: TGTGCCATCAGTGGGGGGCCGACAGGGGAAGAGAATGAAGCTTTCTTT. Its protein product is CAISGGPTGEENEAFF.

V and J are TRBV5-8 and TRBJ2-2; TRBD1 matches at 8 bases. The CDR3 is 15 residues long. Germline CDR1 SGHTS, CDR2 YDEGEE. The junction had 8 bases not matched to a gene; V was cut back by 4 bases and J by 6 bases. DNA for the CDR3: TGTGCCAGCAGCCGGGACAGGAATAACGCCGGGGAGCTGTTTTTT. Protein: CASSRDRNNAGELFF.

V usage is TRBV6-5 and J usage is TRBJ1-2; 7 bases map to TRBD1. Germline assignment: CDR1 MNHEY and CDR2 SVGAGI. The CDR3 length is 13 residues. The trim removed 6 bases at V and 0 bases at J, leaving 1 base unmatched. The CDR3 is CASRGTANYGYTF. The DNA of the CDR3 is TGTGCCAGCAGGGGGACAGCTAACTATGGCTACACCTTC.

The V gene is TRBV5-1, the J gene TRBJ2-1, with TRBD1 matching over 8 bases. The germline gives CDR1 SGHRS, CDR2 YFSETQ. J lost 5 bases, V lost 4 bases, and 2 bases had no gene match. This CDR3 contains 13 residues. The CDR3 DNA reads TGCGCCAGCAGCCCGGGACAGGACAATGAGCAGTTCTTC. It translates to CASSPGQDNEQFF.

The V and J genes are TRBV5-1 and TRBJ1-3; D unresolved. The CDR3 sequence is 16 residues long. With 4 bases removed from V and 0 bases from J, the gap between germline ends came to 14 bases. Germline CDR1 reads SGHRS; CDR2 reads YFSETQ. The CDR3 spells CASSPERLFSGNTIYF. CDR3 nucleotides: TGCGCCAGCAGCCCCGAGAGGCTATTCTCTGGAAACACCATATATTTT. Filled out from reference TRBV5-1 and TRBJ1-3, the complete variable domain reads KAGVTQTPRYLIKTRGQQVTLSCSPISGHRSVSWYQQTPGQGLQFLFEYFSETQRNKGNFPGRFSGRQFSNSRSEMNVSTLELGDSALYLCASSPERLFSGNTIYFGEGSWLTVV.

The rearrangement uses TRBV20-1 and TRBJ1-1; tentatively, D is TRBD1 (5 bases). Germline V gene data show CDR1 as DFQATT and CDR2 as SNEGSKA (reference sequence). The CDR3 sequence is 12 residues long. V lost 6 bases and J lost 2, with 10 bases in between. The CDR3 region is CSASRGNTEAFF. The CDR3, as DNA: TGCAGTGCAAGTAGGGGTAACACTGAAGCTTTCTTT.

J is TRBJ2-3 and V is TRBV15; possibly TRBD2 for D (6 bases). Germline CDR1 reads LNHNV; CDR2 reads YYDKDF (reference sequence). The CDR3 is made up of 16 amino acids. Trimming left V 0 bases short and J 4 bases short, with 14 bases between. The CDR3, as DNA: TGTGCCACCAGCAGAGAGCGGTCCAGCGGGTCAGATACGCAGTATTTT. The encoded protein is CATSRERSSGSDTQYF.

This chain links TRBV7-6 with TRBJ2-5; 10 nucleotides agree with TRBD2. The V gene's germline CDR1 is SGHVS and CDR2 FNYEAQ. The length of the CDR3 is 15 residues. The trim removed 4 bases at V and 5 bases at J, leaving 7 bases unmatched. This CDR3 reads CASSSLAGGGETQYF. CDR3 DNA sequence: TGTGCCAGCAGCTCATTAGCGGGGGGCGGGGAGACCCAGTACTTC.

This clone has a single count. The chain recombines TRBV5-1 with TRBJ1-2, with D possibly TRBD1 on 5 matching bases. V shed 4 bases and J shed 2 bases, with 15 bases lying between them. The germline V gene has CDR1 SGHRS and CDR2 YFSETQ. The CDR3 consists of 15 residues. This chain's CDR3 is CASSADAGRNYGYTF. In DNA form, the CDR3 reads TGCGCCAGCAGCGCCGATGCGGGACGGAACTATGGCTACACCTTC. Combining the CDR3 with reference TRBV5-1 and TRBJ1-2 gives the whole variable domain KAGVTQTPRYLIKTRGQQVTLSCSPISGHRSVSWYQQTPGQGLQFLFEYFSETQRNKGNFPGRFSGRQFSNSRSEMNVSTLELGDSALYLCASSADAGRNYGYTFGSGTRLTVV.

J is TRBJ1-5 and V is TRBV24-1; D might be TRBD1 (5 bases). CDR1 and CDR2 (germline): KGHDR, SFDVKD. The CDR3 spans 17 residues. The V and J ends lost 4 bases and 8 bases respectively, with 23 bases between them. The CDR3 protein is CATSEPGRQGSCEPQHF. The CDR3 DNA is TGTGCCACCAGTGAGCCCGGGAGGCAGGGAAGTTGCGAGCCCCAGCATTTT.

The V and J genes are TRBV12-3 or TRBV12-4 and TRBJ1-2, with D perhaps matching TRBD1 (5 bases). The CDR3 is made up of 12 amino acids. V lost 4 bases and J 2 bases, leaving 5 bases between the germline ends. The CDR3 sequence is CASSSGNYGYTF. CDR3 in DNA: TGTGCCAGCAGTTCAGGGAACTATGGCTACACCTTC.

The chain joins TRBV18 to TRBJ2-3; 7 nucleotides align to TRBD1. CDR3 length: 14 residues. V shed 4 bases, J shed 0 bases, and the junction held 1 base outside the gene matches. Germline V gives CDR1 KGHSH, CDR2 LQKENI. The CDR3 DNA sequence: TGTGCCAGCTCACGGGACAGTAGCACAGATACGCAGTATTTT. Its translation: CASSRDSSTDTQYF.

The chain couples TRBV28 to TRBJ2-7; 7 positions agree with TRBD2. The germline V gene encodes CDR1 MDHEN and CDR2 SYDVKM. V shed 5 bases, J shed 0 bases, and the junction held 7 bases outside the gene matches. There are 15 residues in the CDR3. The CDR3 loop is CASSMGGVSSYEQYV. CDR3 bases: TGTGCCAGCAGTATGGGAGGGGTTAGCTCCTACGAGCAGTACGTC.

This clone was seen only a few times. The CDR3 reads CAILAYGNTEAFF. The DNA for the CDR3 is TGTGCCATTCTTGCGTACGGGAACACTGAAGCTTTCTTT. This chain connects TRBV10-3 to TRBJ1-1, with unresolved D. V was shortened by 9 bases and J by 1 base, with 12 bases between the two germline ends. This CDR3 contains 13 residues. CDR1 and CDR2 from the germline V gene are ENHRY and SYGVKD.

The chain employs TRBV7-9 and TRBJ1-4; 7 positions agree with TRBD1. This CDR3 is built from 15 residues. Germline V gene data show CDR1 as SEHNR and CDR2 as FQNEAQ (reference sequence). V lost 5 bases, J lost 3 bases, and 6 bases stayed unmatched. The CDR3 here is CASSGTGTANEKLFF. The CDR3 nucleotides are TGTGCCAGCAGCGGCACAGGGACAGCTAATGAAAAACTGTTTTTT.

This sequence joins TRBV6-5 and TRBJ2-7, with 9 bases that match TRBD1. Trimming cost V 6 bases and J 2 bases; bases outside gene matches: 5. In germline, CDR1 is MNHEY, CDR2 SVGAGI. The CDR3 extends over 14 amino acids. CDR3: CASSAGTGTYEQYV. The CDR3 DNA reads as TGTGCCAGCAGCGCCGGGACAGGGACCTACGAGCAGTACGTC.

This clone showed up just once. The J gene is TRBJ2-1, the V gene TRBV19; D gene uncertain. This CDR3 has 14 residues. Germline values: CDR1 LNHDA, CDR2 SQIVND (reference sequence). V was shortened by 4 bases and J by 0 bases, with 7 bases between the two germline ends. The CDR3, as DNA: TGTGCCAGTAGTACTTTGAGCTCCTACAATGAGCAGTTCTTC. The encoded protein is CASSTLSSYNEQFF.

This chain uses TRBV20-1 with TRBJ1-1; D not resolved. The germline CDR1 and CDR2 sequences are DFQATT and SNEGSKA (reference sequence). Trimming took off 8 bases at V and 7 bases at J, with 11 bases between the two ends. This CDR3 is built from 10 residues. The CDR3: CSRERIEAFF. The CDR3 DNA reads TGCAGTCGTGAGCGTATTGAAGCTTTCTTT.